The entry that follows covers one TCR beta chain sequence. The antigen is undetermined. These data originate in a study of blood T cells in healthy people across ages. A second roughly 6 to 12 cycle PCR used barcoded and J-beta primers. Sequencing recovered at least 2.5 million CDR3-containing paired-end reads from each sample. From the 5' RACE reads, TCRdb called clonotypes with MiXCR, one entry per CDR3 protein. The sample gives over 1,500,000 distinct CDR3 sequences, around half of which show up once; 2.1% is in the top ten. The extraction recovered at least 5 micrograms of total RNA per sample. Findings of the study overall: Versus aged donors, long-lived donors had higher diversity and more naive CD4+ cells. No conclusive comparison of naive versus antigen-experienced cells was possible with unsorted PBMCs.

From germline, CDR1 is LGHNA and CDR2 YSLEER. The ends were cut back, 1 base at V and 5 bases at J, with 11 bases in the middle. The CDR3 contains 15 residues. The receptor was derived from a woman in her 40s in good health. The V and J genes are TRBV4-3 and TRBJ1-4; maybe TRBD1 (5 bases). Material for sequencing was blood. The CDR3 DNA reads as TGCGCCAGCAGCCAAGCGGGGGGGTCGAATGAAAAACTGTTTTTT. It yields the protein CASSQAGGSNEKLFF.